The present entry profiles one TCR beta chain with its context. Its antigen remains unidentified. Recipient blood drawn about 28 days pretransplant and days 30, 100, 180 after. These data belong to a study of T cell clonotyping in hematopoietic cell transplantation. Some clones are missing from TCRdb's copy, which holds only in-frame ones; the method was immunoSEQ multiplex PCR. The table records more than 10,000 clones, about four fifths of them present only once. Looked up from germline, CDR1 is SEHNR and CDR2 is FQNEAQ (reference sequence). The CDR3 runs 15 residues. V gave up 3 bases and J gave up 5 bases; unmatched junction bases: 6. Regarding the study as a whole: Recipient TCR diversity dropped after transplant; expanded clonotypes rose from day 30 to 180.

The sequence came from a female patient between 35 and 55 years old who had an allogeneic stem cell transplant from a related donor, so T cells may come from the graft donor. Some clones in this sample may be carry-over from other donors' samples. The chain uses TRBV7-9 and TRBJ2-1; TRBD1 matches 8 bases. Sample: PBMCs, taken 100 days after allogeneic stem cell transplant. The CDR3 DNA sequence: TGTGCCAGCAGCTTCCTTAGACAGGGGCACAATGAGCAGTTCTTC. Protein product: CASSFLRQGHNEQFF.